One sample yielded the 18 T cell receptor beta chains listed below, sequenced in a study of blood T cell repertoires in COVID-19. TCRdb's copy holds only in-frame clones and misses some; the assay was immunoSEQ multiplex PCR. The sample includes around 170,000 clones, about 88% of them seen just once. Input material: peripheral blood. The receptors here all came from a man aged 60-69 years with COVID-19, enrolled during active disease.

The sample holds a few counts of this clone. V and J are TRBV7-2 and TRBJ1-5, with 9 bases fitting TRBD1. The CDR3 extends over 16 amino acids. From germline, CDR1 is SGHTA and CDR2 FQGNSA. V shed 4 bases, J shed 1 base, and the junction held 5 bases outside the gene matches. The CDR3 bases are TGTGCCAGCAGCTGGGGGACAGGGATGAGCAATCAGCCCCAGCATTTT. Its protein product is CASSWGTGMSNQPQHF.

This clone was seen a handful of times. V usage is TRBV6-2 or TRBV6-3 and J usage is TRBJ2-7; D may be TRBD1 (6 bases). CDR1 MNHEY and CDR2 SVGEGT come from the germline V gene. CDR3 length equals 14 residues. V lost 2 bases to trimming and J lost 5 bases, with 13 bases between them. The DNA of the CDR3 is TGTGCCAGCAGTTACACAGGGTTGGGCCACGAGCAGTACTTC. Amino acids: CASSYTGLGHEQYF.

This chain uses TRBV14 with TRBJ1-1, with D possibly TRBD1 on 6 matching bases. Germline-derived CDR1 and CDR2 are SGHDN and FVKESK. V dropped 6 bases and J dropped 1 base, with 9 bases sitting between them. The CDR3 sequence is 13 residues long. The CDR3 DNA reads TGTGCCAGCAGTCAACAGGGGAACACTGAAGCTTTCTTT. Residues: CASSQQGNTEAFF. Together with reference TRBV14 and TRBJ1-1, the CDR3 gives the full variable domain: EAGVTQFPSHSVIEKGQTVTLRCDPISGHDNLYWYRRVMGKEIKFLLHFVKESKQDESGMPNNRFLAERTGGTYSTLKVQPAELEDSGVYFCASSQQGNTEAFFGQGTRLTVV.

The table lists this clone with a few counts. V and J are TRBV7-9 and TRBJ1-1, with TRBD1 matching 8 bases. CDR1 is SEHNR and CDR2 is FQNEAQ in the germline V gene (reference sequence). V was clipped by 1 base and J by 5 bases; unmatched bases: 6. The CDR3 has 15 residues. CDR3 sequence reads: CASSLDTGGGTEAFF. The CDR3 DNA reads as TGTGCCAGCAGCTTAGATACAGGGGGAGGTACTGAAGCTTTCTTT. The variable domain in full, completed from reference TRBV7-9 and TRBJ1-1, reads DTGVSQNPRHKITKRGQNVTFRCDPISEHNRLYWYRQTLGQGPEFLTYFQNEAQLEKSRLLSDRFSAERPKGSFSTLEIQRTEQGDSAMYLCASSLDTGGGTEAFFGQGTRLTVV.

J is TRBJ2-1 and V is TRBV28; 10 bases are shared with TRBD2. The CDR3 runs 16 residues. V lost 7 bases, J lost 6 bases, and 12 bases stayed unmatched. CDR1 and CDR2 from the germline V gene are MDHEN and SYDVKM. Written as DNA, the CDR3 is TGTGCCAGCAACCCAGTGGTAGCGGGGGGAAGCAATGAGCAGTTCTTC. The encoded protein is CASNPVVAGGSNEQFF.

This chain joins TRBV2 and TRBJ1-4, with 7 bases that match TRBD1. With 8 bases clipped from V and 4 bases from J, the junction kept 4 bases outside the gene matches. CDR3 length: 13 residues. Per the germline V gene, CDR1 is SNHLY and CDR2 is FYNNEI. CDR3 protein: CASAGQLNEKLFF. CDR3 nucleotides: TGTGCCAGCGCGGGACAGCTTAATGAAAAACTGTTTTTT.

This CDR3 reads CASGGQNYGYTF. The CDR3, as DNA: TGTGCCAGTGGGGGACAGAACTATGGCTACACCTTC. This sequence joins TRBV19 and TRBJ1-2; 7 bases are shared with TRBD1. J lost 2 bases, V lost 8 bases, and 2 bases had no gene match. Looked up from germline, CDR1 is LNHDA and CDR2 is SQIVND (reference sequence). The CDR3 has 12 amino acids.

This rearrangement joins TRBV2 to TRBJ2-7; D call uncertain. This CDR3 has 11 amino acids. Trimming shortened V by 3 bases and J by 4 bases, and 4 bases separated the two germline ends. The germline CDR1 and CDR2 sequences are SNHLY and FYNNEI. The DNA for the CDR3 is TGTGCCAGCAGTGATAGATACGAGCAGTACTTC. This gives the protein CASSDRYEQYF.

The chain combines TRBV9 with TRBJ1-1, with 7 bases aligning to TRBD1. V shed 4 bases, J shed 4 bases, and the junction held 13 bases outside the gene matches. This CDR3 region has 16 residues. Germline CDR1 SGDLS, CDR2 YYNGEE. The chain's CDR3 is CASSPQPTGRATEAFF. CDR3 bases: TGTGCCAGCAGCCCACAACCGACAGGGCGGGCCACTGAAGCTTTCTTT.

CDR3 nucleotide sequence: TGTGCCAGCAGCGAGGGAACCGGGTCGAATAATTCACCCCTCCACTTT. Its translation is CASSEGTGSNNSPLHF. The chain carries TRBV5-4 and TRBJ1-6; D not certain. CDR1 and CDR2 from the germline V gene are SGHNT and YYREEE (reference sequence). Between the trimmed V and J ends, which lost 4 bases and 5 bases, there was a span of 16 bases. CDR3 length equals 16 residues.

This clone was seen more than once but under ten times. The V and J genes are TRBV13 and TRBJ1-4; D remains unclear. The CDR3 has 13 amino acids. V shed 0 bases and J shed 8 bases, with 7 bases lying between them. Germline V gives CDR1 PRHDT, CDR2 FYEKMQ (reference sequence). CDR3 in DNA: TGTGCCAGCAGCTTAGGGGCGGGGGAAAAACTGTTTTTT. It codes for CASSLGAGEKLFF.

V gene TRBV21-1 combines with J gene TRBJ1-2; the table's D gene call, TRBD1, was not cross checked with the DNA. TRBV21-1 is flagged as a pseudogene. The CDR3 spans 17 residues. CDR3 residues: CASSRWPGSVGNYGYTF. Here the CDR3 DNA reads TGTGCCAGCAGCAGGTGGCCAGGGTCGGTGGGTAACTATGGCTACACCTTC.

The chain joins TRBV7-2 to TRBJ2-3; possible D gene TRBD2, 7 bases. V dropped 4 bases and J dropped 0 bases, with 14 bases sitting between them. The CDR3 is 16 residues long. From germline, CDR1 is SGHTA and CDR2 FQGNSA. For the CDR3, the DNA is TGTGCCAGCAGCTCCGGGGGGCGCGGTAGCACAGATACGCAGTATTTT. It specifies CASSSGGRGSTDTQYF.

This clone was detected a few times. The V and J genes are TRBV28 and TRBJ1-1; 9 nucleotides match TRBD1. CDR1 and CDR2 from the germline V gene are MDHEN and SYDVKM. This CDR3 is built from 16 residues. Trimming took 2 bases from V and 3 from J; bases not matched to a gene: 7. CDR3 bases: TGTGCCAGCAGTTTAACCAACAGGGGGCCGGACACTGAAGCTTTCTTT. Its protein is CASSLTNRGPDTEAFF.

The CDR3 region is CASSQASGTGDEKLFF. CDR3 nucleotide sequence: TGTGCCAGCAGCCAGGCCTCCGGGACAGGGGATGAAAAACTGTTTTTT. This chain connects TRBV4-2 to TRBJ1-4, with 10 bases fitting TRBD1. Germline CDR1 is LGHNA and CDR2 is YNFKEQ. CDR3 size: 16 residues. V lost 3 bases and J lost 6; bases outside the gene matches: 7.

The J gene is TRBJ2-1, the V gene TRBV27; the match to TRBD1 covers 8 bases. CDR3 length: 17 amino acids. V lost 5 bases, J lost 0 bases, and 9 bases stayed unmatched. CDR1 is MNHEY, CDR2 SMNVEV, per germline (reference sequence). The CDR3 nucleotides read TGTGCCAGCAGTCTCCTAGTAACAGGGGGCTCCTACAATGAGCAGTTCTTC. Protein: CASSLLVTGGSYNEQFF.

This chain links TRBV5-4 with TRBJ1-2; D is possibly TRBD1 (5 bases). The CDR3 is 14 amino acids. Germline CDR1 SGHNT, CDR2 YYREEE (reference sequence). The V end was cut by 2 bases, the J end by 3 bases, with 11 bases between. The CDR3 DNA sequence: TGTGCCAGCAGCTTCGGGGGGAAGGACTATGGCTACACCTTC. Protein product: CASSFGGKDYGYTF. The full variable domain, with the rest looked up from reference TRBV5-4 and TRBJ1-2, is ETGVTQSPTHLIKTRGQQVTLRCSSQSGHNTVSWYQQALGQGPQFIFQYYREEENGRGNFPPRFSGLQFPNYSSELNVNALELDDSALYLCASSFGGKDYGYTFGSGTRLTVV.

In its sample, this clone was seen a few times. V usage is TRBV15 and J usage is TRBJ1-4; the D gene is possibly TRBD1 (6 bases). From germline, CDR1 is LNHNV and CDR2 YYDKDF (reference sequence). The length of the CDR3 is 14 residues. The V end was cut by 8 bases, the J end by 7 bases, with 17 bases between. The CDR3 region is CATAGDHRSEKLFF. The CDR3 DNA follows: TGTGCCACCGCAGGGGACCATCGGAGTGAAAAACTGTTTTTT.